Sequencing of this T cell receptor (beta chain) was carried out in a study of CD8 T cells in ankylosing spondylitis (dated by TCRdb to 2016 to 2017). Study-wide context: T cell receptor beta repertoires were profiled in healthy donors and ankylosing spondylitis patients so that disease-linked TCR variants could be found. In total, the full study cohort was made up of over a hundred healthy donors and roughly 27 ankylosing spondylitis patients. Peripheral blood was sampled, and synovial fluid was also collected from ankylosing spondylitis patients. The paper's findings and limits, for the study overall: The disease-linked clones were reported to be significantly enriched in matched synovial fluid samples from ankylosing spondylitis patients. A TCR beta motif made up of several highly homologous amino acid variants appeared to be characteristic of blood from ankylosing spondylitis patients. In peripheral blood, the disease-linked clones were found at relatively low frequencies and had a CD8+ phenotype. Some of the motif variants had been reported before in the synovial fluid and blood of reactive arthritis patients, a finding that suggests common disease-initiation mechanisms.

Sequenced using an Illumina HiSeq 2500. TCR beta libraries were prepared by quantitative 5'-RACE with molecular barcodes. The study's processing was this. A new computational method based on a probabilistic model of VDJ rearrangement was used to identify disease-linked TCR variants. The public reads were reprocessed in TCRdb via fastp at Q25 and MiXCR, keeping in-frame beta chains. Each entry is one CDR3 protein sequence, shown with its most common DNA and genes. TCRdb assigned the V and J calls; the authors' analysis was not used. This sample comprises 200,000 to 250,000 distinct CDR3 sequences, roughly 24% of them detected only once. The leading ten clones occupy under 7% of the sample. Points on this clonotype: What this receptor recognizes is not known. Within one base of it there is no much larger clone, and no base qualities were kept.

V and J lose 4 bases and 2 bases, and a span of 14 bases separates them. The CDR3 has 14 amino acids, counting the end cysteine and phenylalanine. Only CDR3 DNA is held: 42 bases, read in frame from base 1. The germline V gene (reference sequence) sets CDR1 to DFQATT and CDR2 to SNEGSKA. The sequence derives from a male donor with ankylosing spondylitis or in good health (not recorded which). Sequenced input: blood, either unsorted or a sorted T cell fraction (not recorded which). Rearrangement joined TRBV20-1 to TRBJ2-5; no D gene call is confident. The CDR3 amino acid sequence is: CSAKSRFRQETQYF. The nucleotide sequence reads as follows: TGCAGTGCTAAGTCTAGGTTCCGGCAAGAGACCCAGTACTTC.